In this sample, the clone carrying this T cell receptor beta chain turned up a few times. The antigen is undetermined. This entry belongs to a study of T cell repertoires in cytomegalovirus infection. Study-level background: HLA-B-restricted CMV epitopes that are well studied were used alongside recently identified HLA-C-restricted ones. Public TCR beta signature analysis indicated the presence of both CMV infection and matching HLA type.

Overall study results and limits: Clonotypes of TCR beta that were HLA-C-restricted and CMV-specific dominated the ex vivo response.

TCRdb re-called the reads with MiXCR, one entry per CDR3 protein. The sample includes hundreds of thousands of distinct CDR3 sequences, around a third of them seen just once. The origin of this receptor is a human donor in good health (CMV status not recorded). Some clones in this sample may be carry-over from other donors' samples. Material: cultured PBMCs, obtained from culture after CMV antigen stimulation.

CDR3 region: CASWRAGWRQPQHF. CDR3 nucleotides: TGTGCCAGCTGGCGGGCAGGATGGCGTCAGCCCCAGCATTTT. The J gene is TRBJ1-5, the V gene TRBV5-4, with D unclear. The CDR3 spans 14 residues. Trimming cost V 7 bases and J 6 bases, with 17 bases left between them. The germline gives CDR1 SGHNT, CDR2 YYREEE (reference sequence).